The 28 T cell receptor beta chains in this list originate from one sample, sequenced in a study of shared clonotypes between healthy human individuals. Generated by immunoSEQ multiplex PCR, the TCRdb table keeps only in-frame clones and is missing some. The table has approximately 510,000 clones, 75% to 85% seen once. What was sequenced was PBMCs. The receptors were sampled from a woman in her thirties or forties in good health. Some clones in this sample may be carry-over from other donors' samples.

On this clone itself: The same CDR3 is also encoded by other DNA sequences in this sample. This chain links TRBV5-4 with TRBJ2-1; D call uncertain. V shed 1 base and J shed 0 bases, with 8 bases lying between them. CDR3 length: 15 amino acids. Germline lookup yields CDR1 SGHNT and CDR2 YYREEE (reference sequence). This CDR3 is CASSLTGDSYNEQFF. As DNA, the CDR3 is TGTGCCAGCAGCTTGACGGGTGACTCCTACAATGAGCAGTTCTTC.

The V call is TRBV28, the J call TRBJ1-4; unclear D gene. The CDR3 runs to 15 residues. Germline CDR1 and CDR2: MDHEN and SYDVKM. Deletions cut 5 bases from V and 7 bases from J, with 17 bases between. CDR3 in DNA: TGTGCCAGCAGTAAAAGGTCCCTAATCCGTGAAAAACTGTTTTTT. Translated, it gives CASSKRSLIREKLFF.

This chain joins TRBV4-3 and TRBJ2-1; tentatively, D is TRBD1 or TRBD2 (6 bases each). This CDR3 is built from 17 residues. CDR1 LGHNA and CDR2 YSLEER come from the germline V gene. V was cut by 1 base and J by 1 base, with 14 bases left in between. CDR3 loop: CASSQGVGGSSYNEQFF. Here the CDR3 DNA reads TGCGCCAGCAGCCAAGGGGTAGGGGGGAGTTCCTACAATGAGCAGTTCTTC.

This rearrangement joins TRBV6-1 to TRBJ1-1, with TRBD1 identical over 7 bases. CDR3 length: 16 residues. Unmatched junction bases numbered 6, after V lost 2 bases and J lost 0 bases. Germline V gene lookup returns CDR1 MNHNS and CDR2 SASEGT. The CDR3, as DNA: TGTGCCAGCAGTGAACAAAGGGACAGAATGAACACTGAAGCTTTCTTT. Translated: CASSEQRDRMNTEAFF.

The V call is TRBV18, the J call TRBJ1-5; TRBD1 might be the D (6 bases). V was pared by 6 bases and J by 3 bases, with 15 bases between. This CDR3 contains 15 residues. Looked up from germline, CDR1 is KGHSH and CDR2 is LQKENI. The CDR3, as DNA: TGTGCCAGCTCCCCTGGGGGGCGGACCAATCAGCCCCAGCATTTT. Amino acid sequence: CASSPGGRTNQPQHF.

As to this clone: The sample has other DNA sequences that encode this CDR3 too. The V and J genes are TRBV7-2 and TRBJ1-1; D gene uncertain. The CDR3 runs to 13 residues. The germline V gene has CDR1 SGHTA and CDR2 FQGNSA. Trimming pared 2 bases from V and 0 bases from J, leaving 4 bases between. CDR3 coding DNA: TGTGCCAGCAGCTTATGGGTGAACACTGAAGCTTTCTTT. Translated: CASSLWVNTEAFF.

The rearrangement links TRBV18 to TRBJ1-1; 9 bases line up with TRBD1. Germline CDR1 is KGHSH and CDR2 is LQKENI. The CDR3 totals 18 residues. V was pared by 4 bases and J by 4 bases, with 16 bases of the junction left unmatched. The CDR3 spells CASSRLLTGGRETTEAFF. The CDR3 coding sequence is TGTGCCAGCTCACGCCTCCTTACAGGGGGCAGGGAGACCACTGAAGCTTTCTTT.

V usage is TRBV11-2 and J usage is TRBJ1-1; D unresolved. CDR3 length: 13 amino acids. Germline CDR1 reads SGHAT; CDR2 reads FQNNGV. V lost 6 bases and J 1 base, leaving 9 bases between the germline ends. CDR3 nucleotide sequence: TGTGCCAGCAGATGGGAACCGAACACTGAAGCTTTCTTT. As protein: CASRWEPNTEAFF.

V is TRBV5-1 and J is TRBJ2-3, with TRBD2 matching over 12 bases. The CDR3 sequence is 15 residues long. The V segment lost 3 bases and the J segment 5 bases; nucleotides outside the gene matches: 4. Germline-derived CDR1 and CDR2 are SGHRS and YFSETQ. The CDR3 DNA sequence: TGCGCCAGCAGCTCTAGCGGGAGGGAGGGAGATACGCAGTATTTT. This encodes CASSSSGREGDTQYF.

This clone was picked up a small number of times. This sequence is one base from a far larger clone and is likely a read error. At the DNA level, this CDR3 is encoded by other sequences in the same sample as well. The V and J genes are TRBV6-6 and TRBJ2-7, with TRBD1 matching over 9 bases. The CDR3 sequence is 12 residues long. J gave up 4 bases and V 8 bases, and 3 bases lay outside the gene matches. The V gene's germline CDR1 is MNHNY and CDR2 SVGAGI (reference sequence). CDR3 sequence reads: CASGTGTYEQYF. The CDR3 DNA follows: TGTGCCAGCGGGACAGGGACGTACGAGCAGTACTTC.

The chain links TRBV2 to TRBJ2-3, with 8 bases identical to TRBD2. V shed 3 bases and J 2 bases; nucleotides not matched to a gene: 4. The CDR3 covers 15 residues. Germline V CDR1 and CDR2: SNHLY, FYNNEI. As DNA, the CDR3 is TGTGCCAGCAGTGATCCGGGAGGGCCCACAGATACGCAGTATTTT. Translation: CASSDPGGPTDTQYF.

The J gene is TRBJ2-7, the V gene TRBV30, with 7 bases matching TRBD1. Germline-derived CDR1 and CDR2 are GTSNPN and SVGIG (reference sequence). The CDR3 is 15 residues long. V lost 0 bases and J lost 0; bases outside the gene matches: 5. CDR3 nucleotides: TGTGCCTGGAGTGTATGGGGGACAGCCTCCTACGAGCAGTACTTC. Protein: CAWSVWGTASYEQYF.

The rearrangement joins TRBV27 to TRBJ2-1, with 9 bases aligning to TRBD2. This CDR3 has 15 residues. V lost 11 bases to trimming and J lost 7 bases; unmatched junction nucleotides: 15. The germline V gene has CDR1 MNHEY and CDR2 SMNVEV (reference sequence). The CDR3 nucleotides are TGTGCCTCGAAAGTAGGTAGCGGGAGTAGGAATGAGCAGTTCTTC. It specifies CASKVGSGSRNEQFF.

The chain joins TRBV7-9 to TRBJ2-2, with D tentatively TRBD1 (5 bases). Germline V gene lookup returns CDR1 SEHNR and CDR2 FQNEAQ (reference sequence). With 3 bases removed from V and 0 bases from J, the gap between germline ends came to 8 bases. There are 15 residues in the CDR3. Here the CDR3 DNA reads TGTGCCAGCAGCTTTGGGGCAACGAACACCGGGGAGCTGTTTTTT. It yields the protein CASSFGATNTGELFF.

This clone has only a few counts. This same CDR3 is encoded by further DNA sequences in the sample. The chain joins TRBV7-9 to TRBJ1-1; unclear D gene. The CDR3 contains 12 residues. CDR1 SEHNR and CDR2 FQNEAQ come from the germline V gene (reference sequence). V was shortened by 1 base and J by 8 bases, with 8 bases between the two germline ends. CDR3 amino acids: CASSLDGGEAFF. CDR3 sequence (DNA): TGTGCCAGCAGCTTAGATGGCGGGGAAGCTTTCTTT. The full variable domain, with the rest looked up from reference TRBV7-9 and TRBJ1-1, is DTGVSQNPRHKITKRGQNVTFRCDPISEHNRLYWYRQTLGQGPEFLTYFQNEAQLEKSRLLSDRFSAERPKGSFSTLEIQRTEQGDSAMYLCASSLDGGEAFFGQGTRLTVV.

The rearrangement links TRBV4-1 to TRBJ1-2; 8 bases are a match to TRBD1. The CDR3 runs to 14 residues. J gave up 4 bases and V 0 bases, and 1 base lay outside the gene matches. Germline V gives CDR1 MGHRA, CDR2 YSYEKL. The CDR3: CASSQETGAYGYTF. The CDR3 region has the DNA TGCGCCAGCAGCCAAGAGACAGGGGCCTATGGCTACACCTTC.

The V gene is TRBV15, the J gene TRBJ1-1; D call uncertain. V lost 0 bases and J lost 0, with 11 bases in between. The CDR3 is made up of 16 amino acids. Germline V gives CDR1 LNHNV, CDR2 YYDKDF (reference sequence). CDR3 coding DNA: TGTGCCACCAGCAGAGAGACCCCCGCTGTGAACACTGAAGCTTTCTTT. This gives the protein CATSRETPAVNTEAFF.

This rearrangement joins TRBV7-9 to TRBJ2-2; D possibly corresponds to TRBD1 (6 bases). Per the germline V gene, CDR1 is SEHNR and CDR2 is FQNEAQ (reference sequence). With 0 bases removed from V and 2 bases from J, the gap between germline ends came to 13 bases. CDR3 length: 17 residues. As DNA, the CDR3 is TGTGCCAGCAGCTTAGCTGTGGGGGCTCAAAACACCGGGGAGCTGTTTTTT. Residues: CASSLAVGAQNTGELFF.

J is TRBJ2-1 and V is TRBV19; weak D call: TRBD2 (5 bases). This CDR3 comprises 11 residues. V shed 7 bases and J shed 9 bases, with 10 bases lying between them. Germline V gene data show CDR1 as LNHDA and CDR2 as SQIVND (reference sequence). CDR3 in amino acids: CASKESGEQFF. The CDR3 nucleotides read TGTGCCAGTAAGGAGAGCGGTGAGCAGTTCTTC. Based on the CDR3 plus reference TRBV19 and TRBJ2-1, the full variable domain is DGGITQSPKYLFRKEGQNVTLSCEQNLNHDAMYWYRQDPGQGLRLIYYSQIVNDFQKGDIAEGYSVSREKKESFPLTVTSAQKNPTAFYLCASKESGEQFFGPGTRLTVL.

This chain links TRBV5-4 with TRBJ1-2, with D possibly TRBD1 on 6 matching bases. CDR3 length equals 14 residues. Germline V lookup: CDR1 SGHNT, CDR2 YYREEE (reference sequence). V gave up 4 bases and J gave up 7 bases, with 17 bases separating them. The CDR3 spells CASSDPTGAGGYTF. The DNA for the CDR3 is TGTGCCAGCAGCGATCCGACAGGTGCCGGTGGCTACACCTTC.

A few counts support this clone. The chain joins TRBV28 to TRBJ1-6; possibly TRBD1 for D (6 bases). There are 13 residues in the CDR3. V lost 6 bases to trimming and J lost 7 bases, with 10 bases between them. Germline V gene data show CDR1 as MDHEN and CDR2 as SYDVKM. CDR3 nucleotide sequence: TGTGCCAGCAGGTGGACAGAAAATTCACCCCTCCACTTT. Protein product: CASRWTENSPLHF.

V gene TRBV29-1 combines with J gene TRBJ1-2, with D possibly TRBD1 on 6 matching bases. This CDR3 has 12 residues. Trimming removed 7 bases from V and 0 bases from J, with 9 bases in between. From germline, CDR1 is SQVTM and CDR2 ANQGSEA. The CDR3 is CSARTANYGYTF. CDR3 sequence (DNA): TGCAGCGCTAGGACAGCTAACTATGGCTACACCTTC.

The V gene is TRBV6-5, the J gene TRBJ2-7; maybe TRBD1 (6 bases). CDR3 length equals 15 residues. The V gene's germline CDR1 is MNHEY and CDR2 SVGAGI. V was cut by 0 bases and J by 3 bases, with 12 bases left in between. CDR3 protein: CASSYSMAGVYEQYF. The CDR3 coding sequence is TGTGCCAGCAGTTACTCGATGGCAGGGGTCTACGAGCAGTACTTC.

This chain links TRBV9 with TRBJ1-5; D might be TRBD1 (6 bases). The CDR3 spans 16 residues. Trimming pared 0 bases from V and 6 bases from J, leaving 16 bases between. Germline V gene data show CDR1 as SGDLS and CDR2 as YYNGEE. This CDR3 reads CASSVDAGGESQPQHF. The CDR3 coding sequence is TGTGCCAGCAGCGTAGATGCGGGGGGCGAGAGTCAGCCCCAGCATTTT.

The chain carries TRBV4-2 and TRBJ1-1, with unresolved D. The CDR3 length is 15 residues. The V gene's germline CDR1 is LGHNA and CDR2 YNFKEQ. Trimming stripped 2 bases from V and 1 base from J, with 11 bases between. CDR3 in DNA: TGTGCCAGCAGCCAAAAGTTTGGGCCGAACACTGAAGCTTTCTTT. It yields the protein CASSQKFGPNTEAFF.

The chain is built from TRBV19 and TRBJ2-7; 8 nucleotides agree with TRBD2. The CDR3 is made up of 14 amino acids. In germline, CDR1 is LNHDA, CDR2 SQIVND (reference sequence). V lost 6 bases to trimming and J lost 6 bases; unmatched junction nucleotides: 10. The CDR3 nucleotides are TGTGCCAGTAGGCTATCGGGGGGGCCCAGCGAGCAGTACTTC. This codes for CASRLSGGPSEQYF.

The chain couples TRBV18 to TRBJ2-7; D assignment may be TRBD1 or TRBD2 (5 bases each). Germline V gene data show CDR1 as KGHSH and CDR2 as LQKENI. Trimming took 3 bases from V and 5 from J, leaving 17 bases between them. The CDR3 is 15 amino acids. CDR3 sequence: CASSPQSLWGNEQYF. CDR3 nucleotide sequence: TGTGCCAGCTCACCCCAATCCCTTTGGGGGAACGAGCAGTACTTC.

As to this clone: Its ends do not fully match the called genes, so a read error is possible. The chain has TRBV29-1 and TRBJ1-2; no firm D call. Germline CDR1 is SQVTM and CDR2 is ANQGSEA. CDR3 length equals 11 residues. In nucleotides, the CDR3 is TGCAGCATTCAGGTCTCTTCTATGGCTTCCTTC. This encodes CSIQVSSMASF.